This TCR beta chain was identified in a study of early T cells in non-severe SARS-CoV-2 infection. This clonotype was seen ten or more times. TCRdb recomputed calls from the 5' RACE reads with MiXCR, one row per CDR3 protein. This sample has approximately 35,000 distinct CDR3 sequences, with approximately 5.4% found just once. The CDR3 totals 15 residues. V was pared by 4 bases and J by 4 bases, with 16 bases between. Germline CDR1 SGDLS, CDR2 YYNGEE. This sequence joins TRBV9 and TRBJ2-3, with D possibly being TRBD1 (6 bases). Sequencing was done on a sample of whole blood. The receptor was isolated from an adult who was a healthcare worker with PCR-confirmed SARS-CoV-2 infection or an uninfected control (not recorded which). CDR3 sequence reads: CASSSRTVPSDTQYF. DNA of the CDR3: TGTGCCAGCAGCTCCCGGACAGTCCCATCAGATACGCAGTATTTT.